The TCR beta chain under discussion was sequenced for a study of CD8 T cells in ankylosing spondylitis. Study conclusions and caveats: Within ankylosing spondylitis blood, a TCR beta motif made up of several highly homologous variants appeared to be characteristic. The clones that were linked to disease were reported to be significantly enriched in matched synovial fluid samples from ankylosing spondylitis patients. Clones linked to disease, bearing a CD8+ phenotype, were relatively rare in peripheral blood. Certain motif variants had earlier appeared in reactive arthritis synovial fluid and blood.

Unmatched junction bases numbered 7, after V lost 5 bases and J lost 3 bases. Germline-derived CDR1 and CDR2 are SGHVS and FNYEAQ. The CDR3 length is 14 residues. This clonotype was counted only a few times. Its antigen remains unknown. As the method for making TCR beta libraries, quantitative 5'-RACE with molecular barcodes was used. MiXCR, applied by TCRdb to the 5' RACE reads, yields one record per CDR3 protein. Of around 770,000 distinct CDR3 sequences listed, around 17% are singletons. This sequence originates from a male donor with ankylosing spondylitis. The gene calls are TRBV7-6 and TRBJ2-7; 7 bases line up with TRBD1. The specimen was blood, either unsorted or a sorted T cell fraction (not recorded which). CDR3 sequence: CASSMTGSFYEQYF. As DNA, the CDR3 is TGTGCCAGCAGCATGACAGGGTCCTTCTACGAGCAGTACTTC.